The clone carrying this TCR beta chain is labeled as medium-sized. Its specificity is not known. Semi-nested PCR with Nested Universal Primer A followed constant-region reverse priming of full-length variable regions. TCRdb fed the 5' RACE reads into MiXCR, producing one record per CDR3 protein. The repertoire holds under 9,500 distinct CDR3 sequences, with less than 40% as singletons. The sorted Tregs were CD4+CD25+CD127-/low cells. V gave up 0 bases and J gave up 1 base, with 8 bases separating them. This CDR3 spans 14 amino acids. Per the germline V gene, CDR1 is GTSNPN and CDR2 is SVGIG (reference sequence). Study-wide findings and caveats: Larger-cohort validation covered only one TCR beta V-J rearrangement.

The specimen was Tregs sorted from blood. The chain uses TRBV30 and TRBJ2-3; D is unclear. The TCR was taken from a female donor with breast cancer. The CDR3 nucleotides are TGTGCCTGGAGTGTGGGCGCTGGCACAGATACGCAGTATTTT. Its translation is CAWSVGAGTDTQYF.